The text below deals with one T cell receptor beta chain. The antigen remains undetermined. Vbeta (60) and Jbeta (13) primers were used in the PCR. The data were produced by immunoSEQ multiplex PCR, yet TCRdb's version contains in-frame clones alone and is incomplete. The sample has roughly 140,000 clones; 65% to 85% are singletons. The entry originates in a study of cytomegalovirus exposure and HLA in healthy donors. Broader study findings: A later analysis associated 16,951 TCR beta sequences with HLA alleles at a 0.05 false discovery rate.

The CDR3 runs 14 residues. Germline CDR1 and CDR2: LGHNA and YNFKEQ. Losses at the gene ends were 4 bases for V and 5 bases for J; bases not matched to a gene: 4. The sample comprised PBMCs. The source is a male donor in good health and CMV-seronegative. This chain uses TRBV4-2 with TRBJ2-7; the match to TRBD1 covers 11 bases. The CDR3 region has the DNA TGTGCCAGCAGCCGGGGACAGGGGGATCACGAGCAGTACTTC. Its translation: CASSRGQGDHEQYF.